The rows below give T cell receptor beta chains drawn from one sample of a study of blood T cell repertoires in COVID-19. Assay: immunoSEQ multiplex PCR; the TCRdb copy retains only in-frame clones and omits some. This table has around 300,000 clones, 85% appearing once. Sample: peripheral blood. These TCRs come from a woman in her forties or fifties with active or convalescent COVID-19. The CDR3 runs from the conserved cysteine through the conserved F or W.

v_gene	j_gene	CDR3aa
TRBV5-6	TRBJ1-2	CASSLGLEGAYGYTF
TRBV27	TRBJ1-5	CASSPDRVDQPQHF
TRBV7-8	TRBJ2-7	CASSLGTGGAYAYEQYF
TRBV4-1	TRBJ2-7	CASSTAAGHEQYF
TRBV28	TRBJ2-1	CASSLRTSGARGQFF
TRBV9	TRBJ2-1	CASSPRVESSGRSNEQFF
TRBV5-6	TRBJ2-5	CASSQGQGGETQYF
TRBV3-1/TRBV3-2	TRBJ1-4	CASSSDRGNEKLFF
TRBV5-4	TRBJ2-1	CASTKGGEQFF
TRBV5-1	TRBJ2-6	CASMTGPGANVLTF
TRBV19	TRBJ2-2	CASKTGSNTGELFF
TRBV10-3	TRBJ2-7	CAISDPAGSHEQYF
TRBV18	TRBJ2-1	CASSPVLFPGTGGAGNEQFF
TRBV6-1	TRBJ2-2	CASSEEIAENTGELFF
TRBV2	TRBJ2-5	CASSGAGMETQYF
TRBV10-3	TRBJ1-2	CAIEGAKNGYTF
TRBV4-1	TRBJ2-5	CASSPTGQPGQETQYF
TRBV25-1	TRBJ2-1	CASSLGVSGSWIHEQFF
TRBV29-1	TRBJ2-7	CSVLSSPRDRGHEQYF
TRBV5-1	TRBJ1-3	CASSPDPWDSRPSGNTIYF
TRBV25-1	TRBJ1-1	CASNGQGMVNTEAFF
TRBV5-4	TRBJ2-1	CASSLGLAGNEQFF
TRBV14	TRBJ2-5	CASSQSSGHPQETQYF
TRBV6-1	TRBJ2-7	CASSVAFTAGGAYEQYF
TRBV6-5	TRBJ1-2	CASSYTGVNGYTF
TRBV3-1/TRBV3-2	TRBJ2-2	CASSSFAGELFF
TRBV18	TRBJ1-1	CASSPDRGNTEAFF
TRBV27	TRBJ2-7	CASSLSVSPYEQYF